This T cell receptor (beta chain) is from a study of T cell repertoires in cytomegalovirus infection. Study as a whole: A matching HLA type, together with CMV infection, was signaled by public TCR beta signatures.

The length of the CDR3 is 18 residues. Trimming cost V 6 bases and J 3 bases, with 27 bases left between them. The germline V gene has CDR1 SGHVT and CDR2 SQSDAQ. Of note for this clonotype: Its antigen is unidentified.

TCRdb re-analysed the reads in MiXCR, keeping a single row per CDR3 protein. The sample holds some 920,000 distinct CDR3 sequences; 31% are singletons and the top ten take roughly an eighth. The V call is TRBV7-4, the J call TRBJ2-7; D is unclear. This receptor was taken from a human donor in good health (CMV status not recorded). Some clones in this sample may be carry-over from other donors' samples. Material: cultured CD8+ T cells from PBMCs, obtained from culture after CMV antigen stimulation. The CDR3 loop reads CASSQALLIETDFYEQYF. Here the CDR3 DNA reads TGTGCCAGCAGTCAAGCCCTCCTGATAGAGACCGACTTCTACGAGCAGTACTTC.